The 21 T cell receptor beta chains given below trace back to one sample, sequenced in a study of memory CD8 T cells in hepatitis C reinfection. Time point meaning: pre-reinfection, 55 to 20 weeks before reinfection detection. TCR sequencing was done directly ex vivo on sorted cells, without expansion in vitro. The repertoire was sequenced with immunoSEQ multiplex PCR; TCRdb's copy has only in-frame clones and lacks some. The sample has over 50,000 clones, under 90% seen once. The sequenced material came from naive CD8+ T cells sorted from blood. These receptors originate from a man between 18 and 35 years old with hepatitis C virus infection.

The chain recombines TRBV27 with TRBJ2-2; D might be TRBD2 (6 bases). Between the trimmed V and J ends, which lost 3 bases and 0 bases, there was a span of 11 bases. Per the germline V gene, CDR1 is MNHEY and CDR2 is SMNVEV (reference sequence). There are 16 residues in the CDR3. The CDR3 sequence is CASSLLAATNTGELFF. The CDR3 DNA is TGTGCCAGCAGTTTGTTAGCGGCTACGAACACCGGGGAGCTGTTTTTT.

The CDR3 loop is CSVALAGSLRNEQFF. The CDR3, as DNA: TGCAGCGTTGCTCTAGCGGGGAGTCTTAGGAATGAGCAGTTCTTC. V and J are TRBV29-1 and TRBJ2-1; 9 nucleotides match TRBD2. The CDR3 is made up of 15 amino acids. Germline CDR1 and CDR2: SQVTM and ANQGSEA. The ends lost 4 bases at V and 7 bases at J; junction bases unmatched: 11.

V gene TRBV15 combines with J gene TRBJ2-1; 9 nucleotides align to TRBD2. Germline V CDR1 and CDR2: LNHNV, YYDKDF (reference sequence). Trimming took 2 bases from V and 0 from J; bases not matched to a gene: 5. The CDR3 spans 17 residues. CDR3 protein: CATSRLLGLASYNEQFF. The CDR3, as DNA: TGTGCCACCAGCAGACTTCTGGGACTAGCCTCCTACAATGAGCAGTTCTTC.

The chain is built from TRBV25-1 and TRBJ2-2; TRBD1 aligns across 8 bases. This CDR3 has 16 residues. Germline V gene sequence: CDR1 MGHDK, CDR2 SYGVNS. Trimming removed 6 bases from V and 5 bases from J; junction bases left unmatched: 11. In DNA, the CDR3 is TGTGCCAGCAGCCCGGACGGCAGGGGGCGGACCGGGGAGCTGTTTTTT. Its protein is CASSPDGRGRTGELFF.

J is TRBJ2-5 and V is TRBV11-2; a weak D match, TRBD2 (5 bases). TRBJ2-7 matches the DNA end more closely, so the J call is doubtful. From germline, CDR1 is SGHAT and CDR2 FQNNGV. This CDR3 spans 15 amino acids. CDR3 protein: CASSLGPEGAYEQYF. DNA for the CDR3: TGTGCCAGCAGCTTAGGACCCGAGGGAGCATACGAGCAGTACTTC.

This chain joins TRBV4-1 and TRBJ2-7; TRBD1 might be the D (5 bases). The CDR3 runs 16 residues. The germline gives CDR1 MGHRA, CDR2 YSYEKL. The V end lost 0 bases, the J end lost 4 bases, and 16 bases lay between the germline ends. The CDR3 nucleotides are TGCGCCAGCAGCCAAGATTTAGGCAGGGCAATATACGAGCAGTACTTC. Amino acids: CASSQDLGRAIYEQYF.

This chain joins TRBV7-2 and TRBJ2-5, with 10 positions matching TRBD2. The CDR3 extends over 17 amino acids. Unmatched junction bases numbered 10, after V lost 3 bases and J lost 3 bases. CDR1 SGHTA and CDR2 FQGNSA come from the germline V gene. CDR3 DNA: TGTGCCAGCAGCTTTGGGGAGCGGGGGGGCGGGGAAGAGACCCAGTACTTC. The encoded protein is CASSFGERGGGEETQYF.

The V call is TRBV6-6, the J call TRBJ1-1; 7 nucleotides match TRBD1. Germline CDR1 and CDR2: MNHNY and SVGAGI (reference sequence). The CDR3 is 13 amino acids. V dropped 2 bases and J dropped 6; count of bases not matched to a gene: 3. CDR3 nucleotide sequence: TGTGCCAGCAGTTACGTACAGGGGTCTGAAGCTTTCTTT. This codes for CASSYVQGSEAFF.

The chain uses TRBV7-8 and TRBJ1-5, with 8 positions matching TRBD1. This CDR3 is 14 amino acids long. Trimming took 6 bases from V and 6 from J; bases not matched to a gene: 7. Germline CDR1 is SGHVS and CDR2 is FQNEAQ. CDR3 sequence: CASRPDRGSQPQHF. In DNA form, the CDR3 reads TGTGCCAGCAGACCTGACAGGGGAAGTCAGCCCCAGCATTTT.

The chain carries TRBV5-1 and TRBJ2-3; no definite D call. CDR3 length: 13 amino acids. V dropped 0 bases and J dropped 6 bases, with 8 bases sitting between them. Germline CDR1 reads SGHRS; CDR2 reads YFSETQ. The CDR3 nucleotides are TGCGCCAGCAGCTTGGGCGGCTCGGATACGCAGTATTTT. This codes for CASSLGGSDTQYF.

This sequence joins TRBV19 and TRBJ2-3, with TRBD2 as a possible D gene (5 bases). CDR3 size: 11 residues. CDR1 is LNHDA, CDR2 SQIVND, per germline (reference sequence). Trimming stripped 8 bases from V and 7 bases from J, with 10 bases between. The CDR3 nucleotides read TGTGCCAGTTTCTCGGGAAATACGCAGTATTTT. Translating it yields CASFSGNTQYF.

The DNA for the CDR3 is TGCGCCAGCAGTGGACCAACCGGGGGACTAGCGGAGAACACCGGGGAGCTGTTTTTT. Residues: CASSGPTGGLAENTGELFF. The J gene is TRBJ2-2, the V gene TRBV10-1; 11 bases are shared with TRBD2. The CDR3 consists of 19 residues. The germline gives CDR1 WNHNN, CDR2 SYGVQD (reference sequence). V shed 4 bases, J shed 1 base, and the junction held 11 bases outside the gene matches.

The V gene is TRBV19, the J gene TRBJ2-5; 8 bases are a match to TRBD2. Germline CDR1 is LNHDA and CDR2 is SQIVND (reference sequence). The V gene end was trimmed by 5 bases and the J gene end by 1 base; junction bases not matched to a gene: 6. The CDR3 is 15 residues long. CDR3 in DNA: TGTGCCAGTAGTCCGGCGGGGGGCCTCCAAGAGACCCAGTACTTC. Residues: CASSPAGGLQETQYF.

The rearrangement links TRBV29-1 to TRBJ1-3; 10 bases map to TRBD1. Germline CDR1 reads SQVTM; CDR2 reads ANQGSEA. There are 17 residues in the CDR3. The V gene end was trimmed by 0 bases and the J gene end by 0 bases; junction bases not matched to a gene: 5. CDR3 DNA: TGCAGCGTTGAAGATCCGGGACAGGGGACCTCTGGAAACACCATATATTTT. It yields the protein CSVEDPGQGTSGNTIYF.

V gene TRBV7-9 combines with J gene TRBJ2-7; TRBD1 agrees at 9 bases. Germline loops: CDR1 SEHNR, CDR2 FQNEAQ (reference sequence). With 5 bases clipped from V and 6 bases from J, the junction kept 14 bases outside the gene matches. The CDR3 consists of 16 residues. The CDR3 reads CASSQTTGTGPLEQYF. Here the CDR3 DNA reads TGTGCCAGCAGCCAGACAACCGGGACAGGGCCCCTCGAGCAGTACTTC.

Concerning this clone itself: The junction and the germline gene differ at one end; a read error may be behind it. This rearrangement joins TRBV10-3 to TRBJ1-4; D perhaps matches TRBD1 (6 bases). Germline V gives CDR1 ENHRY, CDR2 SYGVKD. The CDR3 is 16 residues long. The DNA of the CDR3 is TGTGCCAGCAGTTACCACTCGGGGGGCACTAATGAAAAACTGTTTTTT. Protein sequence: CASSYHSGGTNEKLFF.

In this sample, this clone turned up once. The chain combines TRBV6-5 with TRBJ2-2; D may be TRBD2 (6 bases). The germline CDR1 and CDR2 sequences are MNHEY and SVGAGI. This CDR3 has 15 residues. Trimming stripped 6 bases from V and 4 bases from J, with 15 bases between. The CDR3 sequence is CASSPGLPPTGELFF. The CDR3 DNA follows: TGTGCCAGCAGCCCCGGACTACCCCCCACCGGGGAGCTGTTTTTT.

The chain employs TRBV19 and TRBJ2-1, with 10 bases lining up with TRBD1. The CDR3 length is 15 residues. Germline CDR1 LNHDA, CDR2 SQIVND (reference sequence). Trimming cost V 5 bases and J 3 bases; bases outside gene matches: 4. CDR3 in amino acids: CASSAGQGNYNEQFF. CDR3 DNA: TGTGCCAGTAGTGCGGGACAGGGGAACTACAATGAGCAGTTCTTC. Full variable domain (outside the CDR3, taken from reference TRBV19 and TRBJ2-1): DGGITQSPKYLFRKEGQNVTLSCEQNLNHDAMYWYRQDPGQGLRLIYYSQIVNDFQKGDIAEGYSVSREKKESFPLTVTSAQKNPTAFYLCASSAGQGNYNEQFFGPGTRLTVL.

CDR3 protein: CASSRSQGGGEQFF. The CDR3 nucleotides read TGCGCCAGCAGCCGGTCCCAGGGAGGTGGTGAGCAGTTCTTC. The gene calls are TRBV4-1 and TRBJ2-1, with D possibly matching TRBD2 (6 bases). Germline CDR1 MGHRA, CDR2 YSYEKL. This CDR3 is built from 14 residues. The V gene lost 4 bases and the J gene lost 9 bases, with 16 bases spanning the gap.

This rearrangement joins TRBV19 to TRBJ2-1; TRBD2 matches at 8 bases. The germline V gene encodes CDR1 LNHDA and CDR2 SQIVND (reference sequence). After removal of 5 bases from V and 3 bases from J, the junction contained 3 bases not matched to a gene. This CDR3 comprises 14 residues. The CDR3 here is CASSFTSGYNEQFF. As DNA, the CDR3 is TGTGCCAGTAGTTTCACTAGCGGCTACAATGAGCAGTTCTTC. Full variable domain (rest looked up from reference TRBV19 and TRBJ2-1): DGGITQSPKYLFRKEGQNVTLSCEQNLNHDAMYWYRQDPGQGLRLIYYSQIVNDFQKGDIAEGYSVSREKKESFPLTVTSAQKNPTAFYLCASSFTSGYNEQFFGPGTRLTVL.

V is TRBV19 and J is TRBJ2-7; possible D gene TRBD2, 6 bases. V was trimmed by 4 bases and J by 1 base, leaving 11 bases between them. The CDR3 is 14 amino acids. Germline CDR1 and CDR2: LNHDA and SQIVND (reference sequence). The CDR3 is CASSTGTSSYEQYF. Written as DNA, the CDR3 is TGTGCCAGTAGTACCGGGACTTCTTCCTACGAGCAGTACTTC.